Reported below is one T cell receptor beta chain. The target antigen is unknown. With 60 Vbeta and 13 Jbeta primers, the PCR was carried out. TCRdb's copy holds only in-frame clones and misses some; the assay was immunoSEQ multiplex PCR. The data show 100,000 to 150,000 clones, 80% to 90% seen once. These data belong to a study of cytomegalovirus exposure and HLA in healthy donors. General study points: Per a later analysis, 15,000 to 20,000 TCR beta sequences showed association with HLA alleles at 0.05 false discovery rate. Reportedly, HLA-A and HLA-B alleles of most subjects were accurately predicted from TCR beta.

The CDR3 sequence is 15 residues long. Trimming at V came to 0 bases and at J to 4 bases, leaving 5 bases not matched to a gene. Germline V lookup: CDR1 LGHNA, CDR2 YSLEER. This sequence joins TRBV4-3 and TRBJ2-5, with 7 bases that match TRBD2. This receptor was identified in a woman aged 40 to 50 in good health and CMV-seropositive. What was sequenced was PBMCs. CDR3: CASSQDPREGETQYF. CDR3 coding DNA: TGCGCCAGCAGCCAAGATCCCAGGGAGGGAGAGACCCAGTACTTC.